Shown below are 17 T cell receptor beta chains from a single sample sequenced in a study of neoadjuvant anti-PD-1 for oral cavity cancer. TCRdb keeps only in-frame clones here, not all; method: immunoSEQ multiplex PCR. The sample has 55,000 to 80,000 clones; about 83% are singletons. The sample in question was PBMCs, obtained before nivolumab (anti-PD-1) treatment. These receptors originate from a person between 35 and 79 years old with oral cavity squamous cell carcinoma.

Notes on this clone: Its ends do not fully match the called genes, so a read error is possible. The CDR3 is CASSLQGGGEQFF. The CDR3 DNA reads TGTGCTAGCAGCCTGCAAGGCGGGGGGGAGCAGTTCTTC. The chain employs TRBV7-7 and TRBJ2-1; 8 bases align to TRBD2. The CDR3 is made up of 13 amino acids. Germline V gene lookup returns CDR1 SSHAT and CDR2 FNYEAQ (reference sequence).

This clone was counted a single time. The gene calls are TRBV5-1 and TRBJ2-3; D is possibly TRBD2 (6 bases). The V gene's germline CDR1 is SGHRS and CDR2 YFSETQ. The CDR3 runs 14 residues. V lost 6 bases and J lost 1, with 12 bases in between. The CDR3 sequence: CASNSGERTDTQYF. The DNA of the CDR3 is TGCGCCAGCAACTCGGGGGAACGCACAGATACGCAGTATTTT.

V is TRBV6-1 and J is TRBJ2-5, with 7 bases that match TRBD1. CDR1 MNHNS and CDR2 SASEGT come from the germline V gene. This CDR3 comprises 13 residues. The V gene end was trimmed by 5 bases and the J gene end by 5 bases; junction bases not matched to a gene: 5. The CDR3 sequence: CASSLTGEETQYF. Written as DNA, the CDR3 is TGTGCCAGCAGTCTAACAGGGGAGGAGACCCAGTACTTC.

The rearrangement joins TRBV19 to TRBJ1-2, with D perhaps matching TRBD1 (5 bases). The germline V gene has CDR1 LNHDA and CDR2 SQIVND (reference sequence). This CDR3 is built from 14 residues. With 7 bases removed from V and 4 bases from J, the gap between germline ends came to 16 bases. CDR3 amino acids: CASTSGQIFYGYTF. DNA for the CDR3: TGTGCCAGTACCTCGGGGCAGATTTTCTATGGCTACACCTTC.

The chain couples TRBV5-1 to TRBJ2-7, with 13 bases matching TRBD2. CDR3 length: 15 residues. Per the germline V gene, CDR1 is SGHRS and CDR2 is YFSETQ. V lost 4 bases, J lost 5 bases, and 6 bases stayed unmatched. In nucleotides, the CDR3 is TGCGCCAGCAGCCGGACTAGCGGGAGAGGTCACGAGCAGTACTTC. It codes for CASSRTSGRGHEQYF.

The gene calls are TRBV29-1 and TRBJ1-1, with D possibly matching TRBD1 (6 bases). Trimming removed 5 bases at V and 5 bases at J, with 15 bases between. The length of the CDR3 is 13 residues. Per germline, CDR1 SQVTM and CDR2 ANQGSEA. For the CDR3, the DNA is TGCAGCGTTTCCGGCTTAACAGGGACTGAAGCTTTCTTT. It codes for CSVSGLTGTEAFF.

This sequence joins TRBV4-1 and TRBJ2-7, with D tentatively TRBD1 (6 bases). Germline CDR1 and CDR2: MGHRA and YSYEKL. The ends were cut back, 4 bases at V and 3 bases at J, with 19 bases in the middle. This CDR3 is built from 16 residues. The DNA for the CDR3 is TGCGCCAGCAGCCCTAGCAGGGGTGAACCAGACTACGAGCAGTACTTC. Translating gives CASSPSRGEPDYEQYF.

In its sample, this clone was seen a few times. The chain is built from TRBV5-4 and TRBJ2-2; possibly TRBD1 for D (6 bases). The germline V gene encodes CDR1 SGHNT and CDR2 YYREEE (reference sequence). CDR3 length equals 11 residues. V dropped 10 bases and J dropped 4 bases, with 8 bases sitting between them. The CDR3 reads CAEGVTGELFF. As DNA, the CDR3 is TGTGCCGAGGGGGTCACCGGGGAGCTGTTTTTT. Using reference TRBV5-4 and TRBJ2-2 for the parts outside the CDR3, the full variable domain is ETGVTQSPTHLIKTRGQQVTLRCSSQSGHNTVSWYQQALGQGPQFIFQYYREEENGRGNFPPRFSGLQFPNYSSELNVNALELDDSALYLCAEGVTGELFFGEGSRLTVL.

This clone was found a few times. The rearrangement uses TRBV4-1 and TRBJ2-7; no firm D call. The CDR3 totals 11 residues. Trimming removed 0 bases from V and 6 bases from J, with 3 bases in between. Germline V CDR1 and CDR2: MGHRA, YSYEKL. The CDR3 coding sequence is TGCGCCAGCAGCCAAGAGGGCGAGCAGTACTTC. Residues: CASSQEGEQYF.

The chain carries TRBV11-3 and TRBJ2-6; D is possibly TRBD1 (5 bases). This CDR3 has 16 amino acids. V lost 5 bases and J lost 0, with 11 bases in between. Germline CDR1 reads SGHNT; CDR2 reads YENEEA. CDR3 loop: CASSPGIFSGANVLTF. In DNA form, the CDR3 reads TGTGCCAGCAGCCCAGGGATATTCTCTGGGGCCAACGTCCTGACTTTC.

The V and J genes are TRBV27 and TRBJ2-7, with 7 bases lining up with TRBD1. This CDR3 is 17 amino acids long. Trimming cost V 5 bases and J 0 bases; bases outside gene matches: 13. Germline V gene sequence: CDR1 MNHEY, CDR2 SMNVEV (reference sequence). The CDR3 protein is CASSRDSPRATSYEQYF. DNA of the CDR3: TGTGCCAGCAGTCGGGACAGCCCGAGGGCAACCTCCTACGAGCAGTACTTC.

The rearrangement uses TRBV7-6 and TRBJ1-1; 10 nucleotides align to TRBD1. The CDR3 spans 16 residues. Germline trimming cut 2 bases from V and 4 bases from J; bases unmatched to any gene: 7. Germline CDR1 SGHVS, CDR2 FNYEAQ. CDR3 sequence reads: CASSLPGTGVGTEAFF. Here the CDR3 DNA reads TGTGCCAGCAGCTTACCCGGGACAGGGGTTGGCACTGAAGCTTTCTTT.

The chain couples TRBV5-1 to TRBJ2-1; weak D call: TRBD2 (6 bases). The CDR3 sequence is 16 residues long. Germline V gene data show CDR1 as SGHRS and CDR2 as YFSETQ. V was clipped by 7 bases and J by 0 bases, with 17 bases between them. The CDR3 DNA reads as TGCGCCAGCTTGGGCGGGGTCTCCTACTCCTACAATGAGCAGTTCTTC. It specifies CASLGGVSYSYNEQFF.

The rearrangement joins TRBV30 to TRBJ2-6; 13 bases fit TRBD2. J lost 2 bases, V lost 5 bases, and 0 bases had no gene match. Germline V gene sequence: CDR1 GTSNPN, CDR2 SVGIG (reference sequence). CDR3 length: 15 residues. The CDR3 loop reads CAWGLAGAGANVLTF. The CDR3 DNA follows: TGTGCCTGGGGACTAGCGGGAGCTGGGGCCAACGTCCTGACTTTC.

The genes are TRBV7-9 and TRBJ2-3; TRBD1 or TRBD2 may be the D gene (6 bases each). Trimming removed 1 base from V and 1 base from J, with 15 bases in between. Germline V CDR1 and CDR2: SEHNR, FQNEAQ (reference sequence). This CDR3 has 17 amino acids. CDR3 sequence (DNA): TGTGCCAGCAGCTTAGACTCCTTTAGGGGGGGCACAGATACGCAGTATTTT. Protein: CASSLDSFRGGTDTQYF.

The CDR3 reads CASSLVLGAATNEKLFF. The DNA for the CDR3 is TGTGCCAGCAGCTTAGTACTGGGGGCGGCAACTAATGAAAAACTGTTTTTT. J is TRBJ1-4 and V is TRBV11-2; D is possibly TRBD1 (6 bases). V lost 1 base, J lost 0 bases, and 12 bases lay in between. Per the germline V gene, CDR1 is SGHAT and CDR2 is FQNNGV. The CDR3 runs 17 residues.

This rearrangement joins TRBV29-1 to TRBJ1-2; perhaps TRBD1 as D (5 bases). The germline CDR1 and CDR2 sequences are SQVTM and ANQGSEA. The CDR3 runs 12 residues. Trimming left V 4 bases short and J 4 bases short, with 10 bases between. CDR3 loop: CSVVFGTYGYTF. In DNA, the CDR3 is TGCAGCGTTGTTTTCGGGACCTATGGCTACACCTTC.